Here is one TCR beta chain with its context. V shed 6 bases and J shed 1 base, with 12 bases lying between them. This CDR3 is built from 13 residues. Germline lookup yields CDR1 DFQATT and CDR2 SNEGSKA (reference sequence). Each CDR3 protein gets one entry after TCRdb re-called the RT-PCR reads with MiXCR. The repertoire consists of hundreds of thousands of distinct CDR3 sequences, with 10% to 15% occurring once and the leading ten covering less than 15%. These data come from a study of response to subunit inactivated influenza vaccine. This sequence originates from a man aged 45-65 years who received an inactivated influenza vaccine. This sample comprised PBMCs from blood, obtained roughly 46 days after vaccination. This rearrangement joins TRBV20-1 to TRBJ1-1, with D tentatively TRBD1 (6 bases). The CDR3 region has the DNA TGCAGTGCCGAGGACAGCCAGAACACTGAAGCTTTCTTT. It yields the protein CSAEDSQNTEAFF.